The present entry profiles one T cell receptor (beta chain) with its context. Its cognate antigen is unknown. The data were taken from a study of T-cell memory formation after mild COVID-19. About the study: Across donors, TCR clusters were largely donor specific.

Amplification by 5'RACE using constant-segment primers produced TCR alpha and TCR beta cDNA libraries that carried sample barcodes and UMIs. TCRdb re-analysed the 5' RACE reads in MiXCR, keeping a single row per CDR3 protein. The data hold about 260,000 distinct CDR3 sequences, with around 8% observed a single time. This CDR3 region has 13 residues. The germline V and J ends were trimmed by 10 bases and 1 base, with 13 bases remaining between them. Germline-derived CDR1 and CDR2 are MNHNY and SVGAGI (reference sequence). The study's findings and limits: From day 15 to 85, contracting clones were balanced between CD4 and CD8, whereas later expanders leaned toward CD4+. The study found contracting CD4+ clones mainly in CM and EM and contracting CD8+ clones in EMRA.

The chain links TRBV6-6 to TRBJ1-1; D is unclear. The TCR comes from a young man who had mild COVID-19 (a few samples of this study predate the infection). Cell type and time point are not known. Sequencing was performed on PBMCs or a T cell subset sorted from them (not recorded which). The CDR3 nucleotides are TGTGCCACCTGGCGTGCAGGGAACACTGAAGCTTTCTTT. Translation: CATWRAGNTEAFF.